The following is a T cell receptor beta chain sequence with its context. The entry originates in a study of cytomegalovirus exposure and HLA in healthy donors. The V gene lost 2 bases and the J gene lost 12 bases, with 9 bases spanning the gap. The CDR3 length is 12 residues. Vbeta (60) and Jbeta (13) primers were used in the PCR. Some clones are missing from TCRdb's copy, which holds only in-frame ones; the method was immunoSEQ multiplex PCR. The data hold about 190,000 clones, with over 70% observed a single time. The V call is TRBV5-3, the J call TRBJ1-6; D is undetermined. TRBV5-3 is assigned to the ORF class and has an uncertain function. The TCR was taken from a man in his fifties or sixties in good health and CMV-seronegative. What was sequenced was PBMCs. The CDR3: CARSFSIGPLHF. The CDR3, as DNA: TGTGCCAGAAGCTTTTCGATCGGACCCCTCCACTTT.